These 8 T cell receptor beta chains share one sample of origin, sequenced in a study of regulatory dendritic cells for organ transplantation. Sorted subsets were CFSE-labeled and cultured approximately 5 days with allogeneic dendritic cells. The antigens these receptors bind are not known. Assay: immunoSEQ multiplex PCR; the TCRdb copy retains only in-frame clones and omits some. The sample holds about 17,000 clones; around 79% are singletons and the top ten take roughly 3%. The sample taken for sequencing was memory CD4+ T cells from blood cultured with regulatory dendritic cells. As for subset: CD45RO+ memory T cells. These TCRs come from a human donor in good health.

This clone was detected only once. The V call is TRBV13, the J call TRBJ1-1, with 7 positions matching TRBD1. CDR3 length: 15 residues. V shed 1 base and J 5 bases; nucleotides not matched to a gene: 7. CDR1 and CDR2 from the germline V gene are PRHDT and FYEKMQ (reference sequence). The CDR3 DNA reads as TGTGCCAGCAGCTTAGCAGTAGGGGGCCAGACTGAAGCTTTCTTT. Its translation: CASSLAVGGQTEAFF.

The V call is TRBV19, the J call TRBJ2-1; D unclear. V lost 0 bases, J lost 7 bases, and 4 bases lay in between. This CDR3 region has 12 residues. The germline CDR1 and CDR2 sequences are LNHDA and SQIVND (reference sequence). The CDR3 sequence is CASSIDPNEQFF. The CDR3 DNA reads TGTGCCAGTAGTATAGATCCGAATGAGCAGTTCTTC. Full variable domain (remainder filled in from reference TRBV19 and TRBJ2-1): DGGITQSPKYLFRKEGQNVTLSCEQNLNHDAMYWYRQDPGQGLRLIYYSQIVNDFQKGDIAEGYSVSREKKESFPLTVTSAQKNPTAFYLCASSIDPNEQFFGPGTRLTVL.

The chain couples TRBV7-2 to TRBJ2-1; 12 bases match TRBD2. CDR3 length: 16 residues. V shed 3 bases and J 6 bases; nucleotides not matched to a gene: 6. CDR1 is SGHTA and CDR2 is FQGNSA in the germline V gene. As DNA, the CDR3 is TGTGCCAGCAGCTTCTACCCGGGACTAGCGGGCAATGAGCAGTTCTTC. Amino acids: CASSFYPGLAGNEQFF.

The gene calls are TRBV2 and TRBJ1-4; 10 nucleotides align to TRBD1. The CDR3 has 15 amino acids. Germline V gene sequence: CDR1 SNHLY, CDR2 FYNNEI. Trimming at V came to 8 bases and at J to 5 bases, leaving 8 bases not matched to a gene. CDR3 in amino acids: CASRFWTGGNEKLFF. CDR3 coding DNA: TGTGCCAGCCGATTCTGGACAGGGGGGAATGAAAAACTGTTTTTT. Filled out from reference TRBV2 and TRBJ1-4, the complete variable domain reads EPEVTQTPSHQVTQMGQEVILRCVPISNHLYFYWYRQILGQKVEFLVSFYNNEISEKSEIFDDQFSVERPDGSNFTLKIRSTKLEDSAMYFCASRFWTGGNEKLFFGSGTQLSVL.

The table lists this clone with a few counts. This sequence joins TRBV4-3 and TRBJ1-5; D is uncertain. The CDR3 has 17 residues. Per germline, CDR1 LGHNA and CDR2 YSLEER. V lost 0 bases and J 0 bases, leaving 12 bases between the germline ends. The CDR3 nucleotides read TGCGCCAGCAGCCAAGATCAGGACGGCTATAGCAATCAGCCCCAGCATTTT. This gives the protein CASSQDQDGYSNQPQHF.

This clone was seen only a few times. The chain couples TRBV6-5 to TRBJ2-7, with a possible D match to TRBD1 (6 bases). Trimming removed 6 bases from V and 7 bases from J, with 22 bases in between. CDR1 and CDR2 (germline): MNHEY, SVGAGI. This CDR3 contains 15 residues. The CDR3: CASRQQGPRGWEQYF. CDR3 coding DNA: TGTGCCAGCAGGCAACAGGGACCCCGGGGTTGGGAGCAGTACTTC.

This clone was counted only a few times. The rearrangement joins TRBV6-6 to TRBJ2-7; D gene unclear. V was pared by 2 bases and J by 4 bases, with 9 bases between. Germline-derived CDR1 and CDR2 are MNHNY and SVGAGI (reference sequence). This CDR3 is built from 13 residues. The CDR3 nucleotides read TGTGCCAGCAGTTACGATGTTAGGTACGAGCAGTACTTC. Protein product: CASSYDVRYEQYF.

V usage is TRBV5-5 and J usage is TRBJ2-1, with D possibly matching TRBD2 (6 bases). Between the trimmed V and J ends, which lost 7 bases and 0 bases, there was a span of 17 bases. Per germline, CDR1 SGHKS and CDR2 YYEKEE (reference sequence). The CDR3 is 16 residues long. The CDR3 bases are TGTGCCAGCCACGGGCTGGCGGGAAGCTCCTACAATGAGCAGTTCTTC. Translation gives CASHGLAGSSYNEQFF.